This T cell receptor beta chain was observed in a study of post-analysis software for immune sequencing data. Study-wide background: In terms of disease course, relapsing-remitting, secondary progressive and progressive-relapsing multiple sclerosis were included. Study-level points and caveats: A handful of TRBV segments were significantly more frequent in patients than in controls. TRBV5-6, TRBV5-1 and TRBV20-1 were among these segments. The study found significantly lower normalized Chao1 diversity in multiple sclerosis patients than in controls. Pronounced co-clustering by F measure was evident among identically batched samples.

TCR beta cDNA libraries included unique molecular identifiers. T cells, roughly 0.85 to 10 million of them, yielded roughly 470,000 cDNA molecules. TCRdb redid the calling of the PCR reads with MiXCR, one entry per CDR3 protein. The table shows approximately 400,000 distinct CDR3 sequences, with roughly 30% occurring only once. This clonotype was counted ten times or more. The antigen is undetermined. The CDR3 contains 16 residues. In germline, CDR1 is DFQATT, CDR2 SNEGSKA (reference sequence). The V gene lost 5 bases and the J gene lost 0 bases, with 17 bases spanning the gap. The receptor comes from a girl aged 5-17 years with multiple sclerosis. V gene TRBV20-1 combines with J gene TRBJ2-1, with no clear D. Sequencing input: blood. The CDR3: CSARRAIQSSYNEQFF. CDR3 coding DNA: TGCAGTGCTCGCCGCGCCATCCAGAGCTCCTACAATGAGCAGTTCTTC.